These T cell receptor beta chains were read from a single sample in a study of CD8 T cells in ankylosing spondylitis. TCRdb re-called the 5' RACE reads through MiXCR, storing one row per CDR3 protein. Among some 330,000 distinct CDR3 sequences listed, less than 9.5% were seen once. Sequenced: blood, either unsorted or a sorted T cell fraction (not recorded which). These receptors were taken from a male donor with ankylosing spondylitis. Each CDR3 is given with its conserved first and last residue. The order of the fields is D gene, clone size, J gene, V gene, CDR3 DNA, CDR3 protein. The D gene is left open where the match is weak. Clone size is stated in some rows and not others, as once, few, many or a class when expanded.

d_gene: NA; abundance: few; j_gene: TRBJ2-7; v_gene: TRBV5-4; CDR3nt: TGTGCCAGCAGCTTGGAACAGGTCTTAGCGCTTTCCTACGAGCAGTACTTC; CDR3aa: CASSLEQVLALSYEQYF
d_gene: NA; abundance: NA; j_gene: TRBJ1-1; v_gene: TRBV6-2/TRBV6-3; CDR3nt: TGTGCCAGCAGAACTTTGGCGGGGGCGCGCACTGAAGCTTTCTTT; CDR3aa: CASRTLAGARTEAFF
d_gene: NA; abundance: few; j_gene: TRBJ1-2; v_gene: TRBV28; CDR3nt: TGTGCCAGCAGGGCCCTGGGGGCGGGGTCGGATGGCTACACCTTC; CDR3aa: CASRALGAGSDGYTF
d_gene: NA; abundance: few; j_gene: TRBJ1-5; v_gene: TRBV6-1; CDR3nt: TGTGCCAGCAGAAAGTATGTCAGGGGAAATAGCAATCAGCCCCAGCATTTT; CDR3aa: CASRKYVRGNSNQPQHF
d_gene: NA; abundance: few; j_gene: TRBJ2-2; v_gene: TRBV6-1; CDR3nt: TGTGCCAGCAGAACCGGGCCACGGGGCACCGGGGAGCTGTTTTTT; CDR3aa: CASRTGPRGTGELFF
d_gene: TRBD2; abundance: NA; j_gene: TRBJ2-1; v_gene: TRBV6-5; CDR3nt: TGTGCCAGCAGTTACAAGCGGACTAGTTGGGTGAATGAGCAGTTCTTC; CDR3aa: CASSYKRTSWVNEQFF
d_gene: NA; abundance: many; j_gene: TRBJ2-1; v_gene: TRBV20-1; CDR3nt: TGCAGTGCTAGAAGGGCGGCGGGAACCTACAATGAGCAGTTCTTC; CDR3aa: CSARRAAGTYNEQFF
d_gene: TRBD2; abundance: few; j_gene: TRBJ2-5; v_gene: TRBV5-5; CDR3nt: TGTGCCAGCAGCTTGAATACGGGAGGTTTAGAGACCCAGTACTTC; CDR3aa: CASSLNTGGLETQYF
d_gene: NA; abundance: NA; j_gene: TRBJ1-5; v_gene: TRBV29-1; CDR3nt: TGCAGCGTTGTTTACGTAGGACAGTCCAATCAGCCCCAGCATTTT; CDR3aa: CSVVYVGQSNQPQHF
d_gene: NA; abundance: NA; j_gene: TRBJ1-2; v_gene: TRBV6-2/TRBV6-3; CDR3nt: TGTGCCAGCAGTTACTCGACCTCCAAGAGGGGCTACACCTTC; CDR3aa: CASSYSTSKRGYTF
d_gene: NA; abundance: many; j_gene: TRBJ1-1; v_gene: TRBV5-1; CDR3nt: TGCGCCAGCAGCTTGGCCGGCACTAACACTGAAGCTTTCTTT; CDR3aa: CASSLAGTNTEAFF
d_gene: NA; abundance: few; j_gene: TRBJ1-5; v_gene: TRBV7-9; CDR3nt: TGTGCCAGCAGCTTAGGAGGGCAAGTGGGTAGCAATCAGCCCCAGCATTTT; CDR3aa: CASSLGGQVGSNQPQHF
d_gene: TRBD2; abundance: few; j_gene: TRBJ2-5; v_gene: TRBV29-1; CDR3nt: TGCAGCGTCGAAGGGACTAGCGGGAAAGAAGAGACCCAGTACTTC; CDR3aa: CSVEGTSGKEETQYF